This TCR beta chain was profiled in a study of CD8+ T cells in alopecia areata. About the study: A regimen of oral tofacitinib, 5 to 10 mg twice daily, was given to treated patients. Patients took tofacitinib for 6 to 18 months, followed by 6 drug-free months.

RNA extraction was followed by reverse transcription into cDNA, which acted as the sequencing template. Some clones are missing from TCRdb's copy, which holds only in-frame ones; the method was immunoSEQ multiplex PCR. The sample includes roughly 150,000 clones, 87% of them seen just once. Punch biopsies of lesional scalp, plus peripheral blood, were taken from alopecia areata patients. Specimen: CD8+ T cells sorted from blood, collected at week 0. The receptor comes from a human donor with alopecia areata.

The chain's CDR3 is CASSQAAGDRTGNTIYF. For the CDR3, the DNA is TGTGCCAGCAGCCAAGCGGCCGGGGACAGGACTGGAAACACCATATATTTT. The gene calls are TRBV14 and TRBJ1-3, with TRBD1 matching over 8 bases. Germline V CDR1 and CDR2: SGHDN, FVKESK. V dropped 1 base and J dropped 2; count of bases not matched to a gene: 7. CDR3 length equals 17 residues.